The clone carrying this T cell receptor beta chain was detected ten times or more. Its antigen is not identified. This specimen belongs to a study of human T cells and chemical hapten exposure. Across the study: Patches that contained 0.01% DPC were applied to the upper back and read at 6 days.

General observations from the study: There was no change with DPC sensitization in TCRs above 1 in 1000 frequency. Correlating positively with patch test score were the PT1 expanded TCR counts.

Each CDR3 protein gets one entry after TCRdb re-called the RACE reads with MiXCR. The repertoire has around 380,000 distinct CDR3 sequences, around 4.8% of them found once; the top ten carry about 2.2%. Per the germline V gene, CDR1 is SGHNT and CDR2 is YENEEA. Deletions cut 2 bases from V and 7 bases from J, with 9 bases between. The CDR3 covers 13 residues. Described time point: patch test 1, 2 weeks after DPC sensitization. Indicated treatment: therapeutic diphenylcyclopropenone sensitization with weekly scalp DPC. This chain uses TRBV11-3 with TRBJ2-1; D call uncertain. This TCR was sampled from a woman aged 45-60 years with alopecia areata. Some clones in this sample may be carry-over from other donors' samples. This specimen consisted of whole blood, obtained in connection with sensitization to the hapten diphenylcyclopropenone (DPC). CDR3 nucleotides: TGTGCCAGCAGCTTAACTTCGGATAATGAGCAGTTCTTC. Protein product: CASSLTSDNEQFF.